This paragraph covers one TCR beta chain sequence. The target antigen is unknown. Use of 60 Vbeta and 13 Jbeta primers characterized the PCR. Sequencing was performed with immunoSEQ multiplex PCR; in TCRdb, only in-frame clones are kept and a portion is missing. The table lists 130,000 to 150,000 clones, just under 80% of them singletons. These data originate in a study of cytomegalovirus exposure and HLA in healthy donors. About the research overall: Previous work identified roughly 120 million unique TCR beta sequences from about 179 million T cells.

The CDR3 contains 17 residues. Trimming took 4 bases from V and 4 from J; bases not matched to a gene: 9. The germline CDR1 and CDR2 sequences are SGHVS and FNYEAQ. Overall study findings and caveats: Productive status was seen about 90% or about 30% of the time for most TCR beta V segments in an earlier analysis. In a later analysis, HLA-C alleles had the fewest associated TCRs, DRB1 alleles the most. A missense DCLRE1C variant was associated with V- and J-gene trimming of TCR beta chains in a later analysis, and an independent cohort replicated the association.

The sequenced material came from PBMCs. The chain recombines TRBV7-6 with TRBJ2-5; TRBD2 agrees at 13 bases. The receptor was derived from a young man in good health and CMV-seronegative. CDR3 sequence reads: CASSSGLAGRVLETQYF. CDR3 in DNA: TGTGCCAGCAGCTCGGGACTAGCGGGGCGGGTTCTAGAGACCCAGTACTTC.